A single sample gave rise to the 13 T cell receptor beta chains below, sequenced in a study of blood T cell repertoires in COVID-19. The protocol was immunoSEQ multiplex PCR, while the TCRdb copy is restricted to in-frame clones and leaves out a portion. There are 210,000 or so clones in the sample; 80% occur only once, and roughly 4.5% lies in the top ten. The specimen sequenced was PBMCs or T cells enriched from blood (not recorded which). These receptors all come from a man younger than 45 with acute COVID-19.

The chain is built from TRBV6-1 and TRBJ1-6; 8 bases match TRBD1. Germline CDR1 and CDR2: MNHNS and SASEGT. The V gene end was trimmed by 3 bases and the J gene end by 6 bases; junction bases not matched to a gene: 4. This CDR3 has 15 amino acids. The CDR3 DNA reads TGTGCCAGCAGTGAGACAGGGGTGCTTAATTCACCCCTCCACTTT. This codes for CASSETGVLNSPLHF.

The chain joins TRBV28 to TRBJ1-2; 7 nucleotides match TRBD1. Per the germline V gene, CDR1 is MDHEN and CDR2 is SYDVKM. This CDR3 spans 15 amino acids. The trim removed 5 bases at V and 4 bases at J, leaving 10 bases unmatched. The CDR3 loop reads CASSTPTGQGYGYTF. CDR3 coding DNA: TGTGCCAGCAGTACCCCGACAGGGCAAGGCTATGGCTACACCTTC.

The gene calls are TRBV10-3 and TRBJ2-5, with 11 bases lining up with TRBD1. Germline V lookup: CDR1 ENHRY, CDR2 SYGVKD. CDR3 length: 13 residues. J gave up 5 bases and V 11 bases, and 7 bases lay outside the gene matches. The CDR3 region has the DNA TGTGCCTCAAGGACAGGGGGCCGGGAGACCCAGTACTTC. It encodes CASRTGGRETQYF.

The chain employs TRBV1 and TRBJ2-2; the tabulated D call, TRBD2, remains unverified against the DNA. TRBV1 is classified as a pseudogene. This CDR3 has 16 amino acids. CDR3 loop: CTSSQDRGGINGELFF. Here the CDR3 DNA reads TGCACCAGCAGCCAAGATCGGGGGGGGATCAACGGGGAGCTGTTTTTT.

As DNA, the CDR3 is TGTGCCAGCAGCTTAATTCGTGGGGAAGGGGATGGCTACACCTTC. This encodes CASSLIRGEGDGYTF. The V call is TRBV7-7, the J call TRBJ1-2; D may be TRBD1 (5 bases). V lost 2 bases and J lost 6, with 16 bases in between. Looked up from germline, CDR1 is SSHAT and CDR2 is FNYEAQ (reference sequence). This CDR3 region has 15 residues.

The rearrangement joins TRBV2 to TRBJ1-4, with 10 bases matching TRBD1. Germline V gene data show CDR1 as SNHLY and CDR2 as FYNNEI. V shed 5 bases, J shed 0 bases, and the junction held 6 bases outside the gene matches. This CDR3 is 17 amino acids long. CDR3 amino acids: CASSTFGQGATNEKLFF. The CDR3 DNA sequence: TGTGCCAGCAGTACTTTCGGACAGGGGGCAACTAATGAAAAACTGTTTTTT.

This clone is a singleton in its sample. The chain employs TRBV19 and TRBJ2-2; D not resolved. The germline V gene has CDR1 LNHDA and CDR2 SQIVND (reference sequence). The ends were cut back, 6 bases at V and 2 bases at J, with 7 bases in the middle. The CDR3 length is 13 residues. CDR3 residues: CASSPTNTGELFF. CDR3 coding DNA: TGTGCCAGTAGCCCGACAAACACCGGGGAGCTGTTTTTT. The whole variable domain, remainder taken from reference TRBV19 and TRBJ2-2, is DGGITQSPKYLFRKEGQNVTLSCEQNLNHDAMYWYRQDPGQGLRLIYYSQIVNDFQKGDIAEGYSVSREKKESFPLTVTSAQKNPTAFYLCASSPTNTGELFFGEGSRLTVL.

The rearrangement links TRBV6-1 to TRBJ1-6; TRBD1 matches at 7 bases. This CDR3 contains 16 residues. Germline V lookup: CDR1 MNHNS, CDR2 SASEGT. V dropped 0 bases and J dropped 9; count of bases not matched to a gene: 8. The CDR3 reads CASSEAGGKGSSPLHF. CDR3 DNA sequence: TGTGCCAGCAGTGAAGCAGGGGGCAAAGGTAGTTCACCCCTCCACTTT.

This chain connects TRBV2 to TRBJ1-5; D gene uncertain. This CDR3 is built from 14 residues. Between the trimmed V and J ends, which lost 3 bases and 5 bases, there was a span of 11 bases. Germline CDR1 SNHLY, CDR2 FYNNEI. CDR3 in DNA: TGTGCCAGCAGTGAGGTCAGTCCCTATCAGCCCCAGCATTTT. Its protein is CASSEVSPYQPQHF. Looking up the rest from reference TRBV2 and TRBJ1-5 gives the full variable domain: EPEVTQTPSHQVTQMGQEVILRCVPISNHLYFYWYRQILGQKVEFLVSFYNNEISEKSEIFDDQFSVERPDGSNFTLKIRSTKLEDSAMYFCASSEVSPYQPQHFGDGTRLSIL.

The chain has TRBV27 and TRBJ2-5; D is undetermined. Deletions cut 7 bases from V and 2 bases from J, with 14 bases between. The germline V gene encodes CDR1 MNHEY and CDR2 SMNVEV (reference sequence). The CDR3 length is 14 residues. DNA for the CDR3: TGTGCCAGCACCCTAAAGCTTCTTCAAGAGACCCAGTACTTC. It yields the protein CASTLKLLQETQYF.

This chain uses TRBV12-5 with TRBJ1-1, with 7 nucleotides matching TRBD1. V was pared by 5 bases and J by 4 bases, with 1 base of the junction left unmatched. This CDR3 region has 12 residues. Germline V lookup: CDR1 LGHNT, CDR2 FRNRAP. The CDR3 sequence: CASGEGATEAFF. CDR3 DNA: TGTGCTAGTGGTGAGGGGGCCACTGAAGCTTTCTTT.

The J gene is TRBJ1-1, the V gene TRBV3-1 (or the pseudogene TRBV3-2); 7 positions match TRBD1. CDR1 is LGHDT and CDR2 is YNNKEL in the germline V gene (reference sequence). The CDR3 extends over 11 amino acids. After removal of 5 bases from V and 10 bases from J, the junction contained 4 bases not matched to a gene. The CDR3 loop is CASSTRDRAFF. The CDR3 coding sequence is TGTGCCAGCAGCACCCGGGACAGAGCTTTCTTT.

The rearrangement links TRBV9 to TRBJ2-5; tentative D call: TRBD2 (6 bases). CDR1 is SGDLS, CDR2 YYNGEE, per germline. This CDR3 spans 14 amino acids. Between the trimmed V and J ends, which lost 4 bases and 5 bases, there was a span of 15 bases. The CDR3 loop is CASSQYGGLETQYF. The CDR3 DNA follows: TGTGCCAGCAGCCAGTATGGGGGACTGGAGACCCAGTACTTC. The whole variable domain, remainder taken from reference TRBV9 and TRBJ2-5, is DSGVTQTPKHLITATGQRVTLRCSPRSGDLSVYWYQQSLDQGLQFLIQYYNGEERAKGNILERFSAQQFPDLHSELNLSSLELGDSALYFCASSQYGGLETQYFGPGTRLLVL.